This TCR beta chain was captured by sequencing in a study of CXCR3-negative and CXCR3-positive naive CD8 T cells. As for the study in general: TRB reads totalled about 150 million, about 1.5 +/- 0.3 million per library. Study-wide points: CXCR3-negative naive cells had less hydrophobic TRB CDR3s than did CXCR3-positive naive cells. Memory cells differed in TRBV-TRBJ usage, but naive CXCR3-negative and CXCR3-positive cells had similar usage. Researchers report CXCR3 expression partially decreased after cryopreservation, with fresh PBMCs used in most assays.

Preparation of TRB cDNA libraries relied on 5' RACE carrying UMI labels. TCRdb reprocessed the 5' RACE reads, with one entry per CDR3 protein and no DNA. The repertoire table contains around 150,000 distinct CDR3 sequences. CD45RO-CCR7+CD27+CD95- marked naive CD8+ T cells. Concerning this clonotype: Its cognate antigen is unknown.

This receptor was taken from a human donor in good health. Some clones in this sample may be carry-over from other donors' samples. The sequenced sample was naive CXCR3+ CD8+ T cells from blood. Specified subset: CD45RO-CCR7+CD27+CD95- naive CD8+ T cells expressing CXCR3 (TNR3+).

CDR3 amino acids: CASSLDRDLLYEQYF. The chain is built from TRBV4-3 and TRBJ2-7; lacking DNA, the TRBD2 call made by TCRdb goes unchecked. The germline gives CDR1 LGHNA, CDR2 YSLEER. The CDR3 has 15 residues.